This passage covers 5 T cell receptor beta chains from one sample sequenced in a study of regulatory T cells in long-lasting Graves disease. The time point is: persistent/refractory GD, antithyroid drugs over 5 years with positive TRAb. The TCR library used RNA extracted from PBMCs. According to the study, TCR beta libraries were built with iRepertoire HTBI primers and CDR3-region Arm-PCR. TCRdb itself ran the multiplex PCR reads through MiXCR, one entry per CDR3 protein. This sample has around 460,000 distinct CDR3 sequences, with around a fifth found just once. This specimen was peripheral blood mononuclear cells (PBMCs), taken when the disease was refractory, from a patient treated with antithyroid drugs. The receptors originated from a female donor with Graves disease.

Regarding this clonotype: This may be a read error, as it is one base from a much larger clone. This rearrangement joins TRBV6-5 to TRBJ1-2; possible D gene TRBD1, 6 bases. This CDR3 is 12 amino acids long. The V gene lost 4 bases and the J gene lost 6 bases, with 9 bases spanning the gap. The germline V gene encodes CDR1 MNHEY and CDR2 SVGAGI. The DNA of the CDR3 is TGTGCCAGCAGTTCCCCAGGGGATGGCTACACCTTC. This codes for CASSSPGDGYTF.

The chain recombines TRBV20-1 with TRBJ2-2; no definite D call. The V gene's germline CDR1 is DFQATT and CDR2 SNEGSKA (reference sequence). V shed 7 bases and J shed 4 bases, with 16 bases lying between them. This CDR3 is 14 amino acids long. This CDR3 reads CSVLKYGGTGELFF. The CDR3 DNA is TGCAGTGTATTGAAATACGGCGGCACCGGGGAGCTGTTTTTT.

V is TRBV9 and J is TRBJ2-5; no definite D call. The CDR3 contains 16 residues. Germline V gene lookup returns CDR1 SGDLS and CDR2 YYNGEE. The ends were cut back, 0 bases at V and 1 base at J, with 13 bases in the middle. CDR3 sequence (DNA): TGTGCCAGCAGCGTAGGGTCGCAAGGTGGCCAAGAGACCCAGTACTTC. This translates into CASSVGSQGGQETQYF.

This clonotype was seen only once. The chain employs TRBV6-1 and TRBJ1-1; D is ambiguous. V dropped 5 bases and J dropped 5 bases, with 9 bases sitting between them. The CDR3 is 12 residues long. Germline-derived CDR1 and CDR2 are MNHNS and SASEGT. The CDR3, as DNA: TGTGCCAGCAGTCGGCGGTGGACTGAAGCTTTCTTT. This gives the protein CASSRRWTEAFF.

This sequence joins TRBV2 and TRBJ2-1, with D tentatively TRBD1 (6 bases). Trimming stripped 1 base from V and 8 bases from J, with 12 bases between. There are 14 residues in the CDR3. From germline, CDR1 is SNHLY and CDR2 FYNNEI. CDR3 coding DNA: TGTGCCAGCAGTGAAGGGCAGGGGTGGGATGAGCAGTTCTTC. It specifies CASSEGQGWDEQFF.